A single sample gave rise to the 26 T cell receptor beta chains below, sequenced in a study of technical replicates of blood from a few donors. The protocol was immunoSEQ multiplex PCR, while the TCRdb copy is restricted to in-frame clones and leaves out a portion. The sample shows about 89,000 clones, about 94% of them seen only once. The sequencing sample was made of T cells isolated from PBMCs. The receptors originated from a human donor in good health.

The chain combines TRBV30 with TRBJ2-5, with 7 positions matching TRBD1. The CDR3 totals 14 residues. Unmatched junction bases numbered 7, after V lost 5 bases and J lost 1 base. Germline CDR1 GTSNPN, CDR2 SVGIG (reference sequence). The CDR3 bases are TGTGCCTGGGGAACCGAGGGGGCCCAAGAGACCCAGTACTTC. Translated, it gives CAWGTEGAQETQYF.

The chain links TRBV25-1 to TRBJ2-3, with D perhaps matching TRBD1 (5 bases). V was shortened by 6 bases and J by 2 bases, with 12 bases between the two germline ends. This CDR3 contains 14 residues. The germline CDR1 and CDR2 sequences are MGHDK and SYGVNS. The CDR3 DNA reads as TGTGCCAGCAGCGTAGGGGCTAACACAGATACGCAGTATTTT. As protein: CASSVGANTDTQYF.

The chain is built from TRBV10-3 and TRBJ2-1; D perhaps matches TRBD2 (6 bases). The CDR3 is made up of 15 amino acids. The germline V and J ends were trimmed by 5 bases and 5 bases, with 16 bases remaining between them. Germline CDR1 reads ENHRY; CDR2 reads SYGVKD. CDR3 nucleotides: TGTGCCATCAGTCCCCTACTAGCCGAGGACAATGAGCAGTTCTTC. This codes for CAISPLLAEDNEQFF.

The V call is TRBV5-1, the J call TRBJ2-2, with 9 bases identical to TRBD1. There are 19 residues in the CDR3. V was clipped by 3 bases and J by 6 bases; unmatched bases: 18. In germline, CDR1 is SGHRS, CDR2 YFSETQ. CDR3 sequence (DNA): TGCGCCAGCAGCTCCCCACCGGGACAGGGAATTATGAGGGCCGGGGAGCTGTTTTTT. Amino acids: CASSSPPGQGIMRAGELFF.

Concerning this clone: This same CDR3 is encoded by further DNA sequences in the sample. This chain joins TRBV5-6 and TRBJ2-7; D is undetermined. Per germline, CDR1 SGHDT and CDR2 YYEEEE. CDR3 length: 15 amino acids. Trimming took off 6 bases at V and 1 base at J, with 17 bases between the two ends. CDR3 sequence: CASKTRSASSYEQYF. In nucleotides, the CDR3 is TGTGCCAGCAAGACCCGGAGCGCTAGTTCCTACGAGCAGTACTTC. Variable domain in full (rest from reference TRBV5-6 and TRBJ2-7): DAGVTQSPTHLIKTRGQQVTLRCSPKSGHDTVSWYQQALGQGPQFIFQYYEEEERQRGNFPDRFSGHQFPNYSSELNVNALLLGDSALYLCASKTRSASSYEQYFGPGTRLTVT.

The gene calls are TRBV29-1 and TRBJ2-2; maybe TRBD2 (6 bases). This CDR3 has 13 residues. CDR1 SQVTM and CDR2 ANQGSEA come from the germline V gene. V was trimmed by 7 bases and J by 6 bases, leaving 15 bases between them. CDR3: CSANLAVSGELFF. The CDR3 DNA reads TGCAGCGCCAACTTAGCGGTATCCGGGGAGCTGTTTTTT.

This rearrangement joins TRBV30 to TRBJ1-1; no firm D call. Deletions cut 5 bases from V and 7 bases from J, with 11 bases between. Per the germline V gene, CDR1 is GTSNPN and CDR2 is SVGIG (reference sequence). The CDR3 covers 11 residues. CDR3 sequence reads: CAWWGGGEAFF. CDR3 nucleotide sequence: TGTGCCTGGTGGGGAGGTGGTGAAGCTTTCTTT.

The chain carries TRBV29-1 and TRBJ2-3, with 7 bases aligning to TRBD1. CDR3 size: 13 residues. Trimming took 5 bases from V and 1 from J; bases not matched to a gene: 3. Germline V gene lookup returns CDR1 SQVTM and CDR2 ANQGSEA. The CDR3 coding sequence is TGCAGCGTTTCAACAGGGGGCACAGATACGCAGTATTTT. It yields the protein CSVSTGGTDTQYF.

The V gene is TRBV4-1, the J gene TRBJ2-3; D not resolved. Germline lookup yields CDR1 MGHRA and CDR2 YSYEKL. V was pared by 2 bases and J by 6 bases, with 9 bases between. The CDR3 is made up of 13 amino acids. The CDR3 region has the DNA TGCGCCAGCAGCCAACTCAGAGCGGATACGCAGTATTTT. The encoded protein is CASSQLRADTQYF.

This clone was detected once. This rearrangement joins TRBV7-9 to TRBJ2-6; D might be TRBD2 (5 bases). Trimming left V 5 bases short and J 3 bases short, with 8 bases between. The CDR3 is 14 residues long. The germline V gene encodes CDR1 SEHNR and CDR2 FQNEAQ (reference sequence). DNA for the CDR3: TGTGCCAGCAGCGGAGAGGGTGGGGCCAACGTCCTGACTTTC. Encoded protein: CASSGEGGANVLTF.

This clone was counted once. V and J are TRBV7-2 and TRBJ2-2; D uncertain. With 5 bases removed from V and 6 bases from J, the gap between germline ends came to 10 bases. This CDR3 region has 13 residues. Germline CDR1 is SGHTA and CDR2 is FQGNSA. The CDR3 nucleotides are TGTGCCAGCAGCCCCTCCCCCCCCGGGGAGCTGTTTTTT. Encoded protein: CASSPSPPGELFF.

J is TRBJ2-3 and V is TRBV6-1; D possibly corresponds to TRBD1 (5 bases). Per the germline V gene, CDR1 is MNHNS and CDR2 is SASEGT. Trimming stripped 3 bases from V and 2 bases from J, with 21 bases between. CDR3 size: 18 residues. Written as DNA, the CDR3 is TGTGCCAGCAGTGACCCAGAAACGAGGATGACAGACACAGATACGCAGTATTTT. Its translation is CASSDPETRMTDTDTQYF.

This chain uses TRBV28 with TRBJ1-2; D ambiguous. Deletions cut 4 bases from V and 5 bases from J, with 14 bases between. Germline V lookup: CDR1 MDHEN, CDR2 SYDVKM. There are 14 residues in the CDR3. The CDR3 region is CASSYGVPLYGYTF. In nucleotides, the CDR3 is TGTGCCAGCAGTTACGGGGTACCCCTATATGGCTACACCTTC.

CDR3 amino acids: CASSGRGSSYEQYF. The DNA of the CDR3 is TGTGCCAGCTCCGGGCGGGGGAGCTCCTACGAGCAGTACTTC. V is TRBV18 and J is TRBJ2-7; 7 bases map to TRBD2. After removal of 6 bases from V and 0 bases from J, the junction contained 5 bases not matched to a gene. This CDR3 contains 14 residues. Per the germline V gene, CDR1 is KGHSH and CDR2 is LQKENI. The whole variable domain, filled in from reference TRBV18 and TRBJ2-7, reads NAGVMQNPRHLVRRRGQEARLRCSPMKGHSHVYWYRQLPEEGLKFMVYLQKENIIDESGMPKERFSAEFPKEGPSILRIQQVVRGDSAAYFCASSGRGSSYEQYFGPGTRLTVT.

This rearrangement joins TRBV9 to TRBJ1-1; 7 positions agree with TRBD1. The CDR3 covers 15 residues. V was pared by 2 bases and J by 2 bases, with 6 bases of the junction left unmatched. Germline V CDR1 and CDR2: SGDLS, YYNGEE. The CDR3 loop reads CASSVQGEINTEAFF. In DNA form, the CDR3 reads TGTGCCAGCAGCGTCCAGGGGGAGATAAACACTGAAGCTTTCTTT. Using reference TRBV9 and TRBJ1-1 for the parts outside the CDR3, the full variable domain is DSGVTQTPKHLITATGQRVTLRCSPRSGDLSVYWYQQSLDQGLQFLIQYYNGEERAKGNILERFSAQQFPDLHSELNLSSLELGDSALYFCASSVQGEINTEAFFGQGTRLTVV.

The gene calls are TRBV6-4 and TRBJ2-3; 7 positions match TRBD2. Germline V CDR1 and CDR2: MRHNA, SNTAGT. This CDR3 comprises 15 residues. With V trimmed by 0 bases and J by 2 bases, 2 bases remained unmatched. The CDR3 region is CASSDSGRDTDTQYF. For the CDR3, the DNA is TGTGCCAGCAGTGACTCGGGGAGGGACACAGATACGCAGTATTTT.

V and J are TRBV6-5 and TRBJ2-7, with 8 bases fitting TRBD1. The CDR3 spans 14 residues. Germline V gene sequence: CDR1 MNHEY, CDR2 SVGAGI. The junction had 10 bases not matched to a gene; V was cut back by 6 bases and J by 6 bases. The CDR3: CASSEKPGGGEQYF. The CDR3 DNA is TGTGCCAGCAGCGAGAAACCAGGGGGCGGCGAGCAGTACTTC.

This clone was seen a few times. The V gene is TRBV27, the J gene TRBJ1-1; D gene unclear. Germline loops: CDR1 MNHEY, CDR2 SMNVEV (reference sequence). This CDR3 has 11 amino acids. Deletions cut 1 base from V and 7 bases from J, with 4 bases between. CDR3 sequence (DNA): TGTGCCAGCAGTTTATACGGTGAAGCTTTCTTT. This codes for CASSLYGEAFF.

This chain uses TRBV11-2 with TRBJ2-7, with D unclear. The germline gives CDR1 SGHAT, CDR2 FQNNGV. V was pared by 3 bases and J by 5 bases, with 2 bases between. The CDR3 is 10 amino acids. In nucleotides, the CDR3 is TGTGCCAGCAGCTTCGACGAGCAGTACTTC. Its protein is CASSFDEQYF.

The V and J genes are TRBV5-5 and TRBJ1-3; perhaps TRBD1 as D (5 bases). Trimming stripped 0 bases from V and 0 bases from J, with 10 bases between. The germline gives CDR1 SGHKS, CDR2 YYEKEE (reference sequence). The CDR3 runs to 16 residues. In nucleotides, the CDR3 is TGTGCCAGCAGCTTGGACAGGATGAGCTCTGGAAACACCATATATTTT. As protein: CASSLDRMSSGNTIYF.

The rearrangement links TRBV6-5 to TRBJ1-2; 7 nucleotides line up with TRBD1. With V trimmed by 6 bases and J by 4 bases, 8 bases remained unmatched. The CDR3 sequence is 14 residues long. Germline CDR1 is MNHEY and CDR2 is SVGAGI. This CDR3 reads CASSQGGQTYGYTF. The CDR3 DNA is TGTGCCAGCAGCCAAGGGGGACAGACCTATGGCTACACCTTC.

This chain uses TRBV7-9 with TRBJ2-3, with TRBD1 identical over 7 bases. In germline, CDR1 is SEHNR, CDR2 FQNEAQ (reference sequence). This CDR3 has 14 residues. V lost 5 bases and J lost 4; bases outside the gene matches: 6. The CDR3 DNA reads as TGTGCCAGCAGCCTTGAGGGGGCCGCAGATACGCAGTATTTT. This sequence encodes CASSLEGAADTQYF. The whole variable domain, remainder taken from reference TRBV7-9 and TRBJ2-3, is DTGVSQNPRHKITKRGQNVTFRCDPISEHNRLYWYRQTLGQGPEFLTYFQNEAQLEKSRLLSDRFSAERPKGSFSTLEIQRTEQGDSAMYLCASSLEGAADTQYFGPGTRLTVL.

This rearrangement joins TRBV11-3 to TRBJ2-1, with 7 bases that match TRBD2. Germline V gene sequence: CDR1 SGHNT, CDR2 YENEEA. V shed 6 bases, J shed 7 bases, and the junction held 3 bases outside the gene matches. The length of the CDR3 is 12 residues. The CDR3 here is CASSSSGNEQFF. The CDR3, as DNA: TGTGCCAGCAGTTCTAGCGGTAATGAGCAGTTCTTC.

The V gene is TRBV11-2, the J gene TRBJ1-1; a possible D gene is TRBD1 (5 bases). Germline loops: CDR1 SGHAT, CDR2 FQNNGV. The CDR3 has 14 amino acids. The V end was cut by 0 bases, the J end by 4 bases, with 9 bases between. The CDR3 DNA reads TGTGCCAGCAGCTTAGATCTGGGGGGCACTGAAGCTTTCTTT. Translation: CASSLDLGGTEAFF.

V is TRBV4-2 and J is TRBJ2-7; 9 bases match TRBD2. The junction had 4 bases not matched to a gene; V was cut back by 1 base and J by 3 bases. CDR1 is LGHNA, CDR2 YNFKEQ, per germline. The CDR3 has 15 residues. The chain's CDR3 is CASSQVAGGYYEQYF. Written as DNA, the CDR3 is TGTGCCAGCAGCCAAGTTGCGGGAGGGTACTACGAGCAGTACTTC.

This chain links TRBV7-9 with TRBJ1-2; possibly TRBD1 for D (5 bases). This CDR3 has 15 residues. Trimming took off 3 bases at V and 6 bases at J, with 17 bases between the two ends. Germline CDR1 is SEHNR and CDR2 is FQNEAQ (reference sequence). Here the CDR3 DNA reads TGTGCCAGCAGCTTCGGACCCCAGGGAAAGGATGGCTACACCTTC. The encoded protein is CASSFGPQGKDGYTF.